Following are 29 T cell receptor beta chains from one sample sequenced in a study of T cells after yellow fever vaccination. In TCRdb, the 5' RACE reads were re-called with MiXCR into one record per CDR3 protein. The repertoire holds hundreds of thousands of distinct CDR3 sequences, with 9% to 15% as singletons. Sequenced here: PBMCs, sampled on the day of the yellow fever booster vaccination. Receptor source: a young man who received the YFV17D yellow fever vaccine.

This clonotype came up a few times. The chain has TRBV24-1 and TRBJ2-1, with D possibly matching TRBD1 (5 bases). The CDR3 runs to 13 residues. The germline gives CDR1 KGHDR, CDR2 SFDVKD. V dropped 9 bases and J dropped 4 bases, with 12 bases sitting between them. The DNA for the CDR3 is TGTGCCACCGGCATCGCAGGGTACAATGAGCAGTTCTTC. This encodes CATGIAGYNEQFF.

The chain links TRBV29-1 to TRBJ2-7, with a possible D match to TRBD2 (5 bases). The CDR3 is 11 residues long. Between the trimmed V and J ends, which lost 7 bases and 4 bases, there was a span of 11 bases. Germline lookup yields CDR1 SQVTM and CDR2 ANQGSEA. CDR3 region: CSAGAAYEQYF. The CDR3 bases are TGCAGCGCCGGAGCGGCTTACGAGCAGTACTTC.

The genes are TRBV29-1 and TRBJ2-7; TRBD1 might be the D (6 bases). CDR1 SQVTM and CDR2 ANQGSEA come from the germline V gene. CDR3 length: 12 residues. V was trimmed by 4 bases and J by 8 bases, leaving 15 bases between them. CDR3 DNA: TGCAGCGTTGGCCAAACAGGGTCCAAGCAGTACTTC. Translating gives CSVGQTGSKQYF.

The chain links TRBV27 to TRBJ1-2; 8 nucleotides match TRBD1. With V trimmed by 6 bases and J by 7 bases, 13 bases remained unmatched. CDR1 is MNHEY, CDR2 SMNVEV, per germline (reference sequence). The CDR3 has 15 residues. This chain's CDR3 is CASSLAAGGTGGYTF. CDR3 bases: TGTGCCAGCAGCCTCGCCGCAGGGGGCACGGGTGGCTACACCTTC.

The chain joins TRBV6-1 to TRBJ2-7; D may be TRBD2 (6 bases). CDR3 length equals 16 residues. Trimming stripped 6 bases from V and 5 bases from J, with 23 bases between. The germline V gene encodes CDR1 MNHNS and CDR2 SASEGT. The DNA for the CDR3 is TGTGCCAGCAGACTCTACCACTTAGCGGCCTCTAACGAGCAGTACTTC. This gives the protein CASRLYHLAASNEQYF.

The CDR3 here is CSARARAIRFSSGANVLTF. CDR3 bases: TGCAGTGCTAGGGCAAGGGCTATACGATTTAGCTCTGGGGCCAACGTCCTGACTTTC. The chain joins TRBV20-1 to TRBJ2-6, with D unclear. Per germline, CDR1 DFQATT and CDR2 SNEGSKA (reference sequence). CDR3 length: 19 residues. V lost 3 bases and J 0 bases, leaving 21 bases between the germline ends.

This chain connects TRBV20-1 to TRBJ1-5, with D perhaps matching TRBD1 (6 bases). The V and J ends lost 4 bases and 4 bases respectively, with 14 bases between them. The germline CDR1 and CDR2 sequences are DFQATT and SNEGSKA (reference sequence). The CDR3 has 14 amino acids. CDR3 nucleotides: TGCAGTGCTAAACGGGACATGGATAATCAGCCCCAGCATTTT. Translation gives CSAKRDMDNQPQHF.

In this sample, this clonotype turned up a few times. CDR3: CASSLIQGPAEAFF. The CDR3 region has the DNA TGTGCCAGCAGCTTAATACAGGGGCCCGCTGAAGCTTTCTTT. This chain connects TRBV7-8 to TRBJ1-1, with TRBD1 matching 7 bases. With V trimmed by 2 bases and J by 6 bases, 6 bases remained unmatched. In germline, CDR1 is SGHVS, CDR2 FQNEAQ. The CDR3 length is 14 residues.

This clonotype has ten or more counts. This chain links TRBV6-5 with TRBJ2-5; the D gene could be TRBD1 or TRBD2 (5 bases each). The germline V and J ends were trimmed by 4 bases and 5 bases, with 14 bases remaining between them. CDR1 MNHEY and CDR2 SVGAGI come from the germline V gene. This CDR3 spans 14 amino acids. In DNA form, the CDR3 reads TGTGCCAGCAGTTCCTGGGGGAGAGGGGAGACCCAGTACTTC. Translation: CASSSWGRGETQYF.

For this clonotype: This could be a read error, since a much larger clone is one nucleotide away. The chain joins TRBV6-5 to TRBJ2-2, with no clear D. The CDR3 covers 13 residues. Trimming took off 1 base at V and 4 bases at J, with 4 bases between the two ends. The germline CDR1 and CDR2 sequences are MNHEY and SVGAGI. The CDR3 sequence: CASSYWGTGELFF. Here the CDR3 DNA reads TGTGCCAGCAGTTACTGGGGCACCGGGGAGCTGTTTTTT.

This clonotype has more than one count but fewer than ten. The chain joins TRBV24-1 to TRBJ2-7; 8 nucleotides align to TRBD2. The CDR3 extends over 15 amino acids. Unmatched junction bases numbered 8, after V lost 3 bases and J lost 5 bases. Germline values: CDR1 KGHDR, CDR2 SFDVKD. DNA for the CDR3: TGTGCCACCAGTGATCCGGGAGGGACTGGGGACGAGCAGTACTTC. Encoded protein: CATSDPGGTGDEQYF.

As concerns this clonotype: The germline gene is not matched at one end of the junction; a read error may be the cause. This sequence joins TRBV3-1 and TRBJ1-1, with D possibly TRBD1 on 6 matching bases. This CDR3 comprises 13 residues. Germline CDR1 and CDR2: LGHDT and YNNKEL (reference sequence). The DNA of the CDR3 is TGTGCCTGCAGCCAAGGGGGTAACACTGAAGCTTTCTTT. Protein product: CACSQGGNTEAFF.

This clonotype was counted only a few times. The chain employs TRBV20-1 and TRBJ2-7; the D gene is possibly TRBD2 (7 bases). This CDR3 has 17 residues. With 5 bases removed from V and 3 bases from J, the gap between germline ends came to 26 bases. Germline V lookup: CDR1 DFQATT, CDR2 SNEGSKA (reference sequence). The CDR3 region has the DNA TGCAGTGCTGAGCCTCTTAGCGGAGAGGGGGGGTTCTACGAGCAGTACTTC. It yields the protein CSAEPLSGEGGFYEQYF.

DNA of the CDR3: TGCGCCAGCAGCCAAGATGCGGCGAGAAGCTCCTACAATGAGCAGTTCTTC. Translation gives CASSQDAARSSYNEQFF. The chain has TRBV4-3 and TRBJ2-1; the D is unclear. This CDR3 is built from 17 residues. V lost 0 bases to trimming and J lost 0 bases, with 12 bases between them. The germline CDR1 and CDR2 sequences are LGHNA and YSLEER.

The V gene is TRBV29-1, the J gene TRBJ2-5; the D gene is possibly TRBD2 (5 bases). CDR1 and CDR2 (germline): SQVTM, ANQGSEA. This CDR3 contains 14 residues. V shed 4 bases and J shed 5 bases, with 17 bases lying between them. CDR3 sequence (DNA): TGCAGCGTTGGGTTGATGGGAGCGGAGGAGACCCAGTACTTC. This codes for CSVGLMGAEETQYF.

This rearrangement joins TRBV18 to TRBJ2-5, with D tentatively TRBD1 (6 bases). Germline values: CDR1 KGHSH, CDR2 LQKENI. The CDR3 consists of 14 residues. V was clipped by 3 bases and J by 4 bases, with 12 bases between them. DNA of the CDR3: TGTGCCAGCTCACCCGGAGCAGGGGCAGAGACCCAGTACTTC. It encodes CASSPGAGAETQYF.

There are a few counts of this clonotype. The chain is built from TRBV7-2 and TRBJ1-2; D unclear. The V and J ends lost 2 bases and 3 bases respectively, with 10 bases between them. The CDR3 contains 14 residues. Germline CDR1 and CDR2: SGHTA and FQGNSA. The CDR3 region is CASSLYRVHYGYTF. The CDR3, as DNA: TGTGCCAGCAGCTTATATCGAGTTCACTATGGCTACACCTTC.

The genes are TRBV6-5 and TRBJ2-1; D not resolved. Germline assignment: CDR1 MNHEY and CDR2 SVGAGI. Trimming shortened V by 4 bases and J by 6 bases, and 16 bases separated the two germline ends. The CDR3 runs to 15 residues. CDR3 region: CASSSRQAASNEQFF. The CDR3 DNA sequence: TGTGCCAGCAGTTCAAGGCAGGCGGCTTCCAATGAGCAGTTCTTC.

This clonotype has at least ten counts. The CDR3 bases are TGCAGTGCTAGAGACTTGGCTGCCATGGGCTACACCTTC. It specifies CSARDLAAMGYTF. The chain has TRBV20-1 and TRBJ1-2; no clear D. CDR3 length: 13 residues. Trimming took 0 bases from V and 8 from J, leaving 13 bases between them. Germline V gene lookup returns CDR1 DFQATT and CDR2 SNEGSKA (reference sequence).

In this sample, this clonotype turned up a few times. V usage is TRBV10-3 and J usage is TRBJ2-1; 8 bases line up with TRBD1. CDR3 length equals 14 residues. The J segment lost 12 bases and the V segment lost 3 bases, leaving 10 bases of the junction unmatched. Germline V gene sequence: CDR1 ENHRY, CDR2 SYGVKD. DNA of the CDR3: TGTGCCATCAGTGAACAAACAGGGGGACATGGGCAGTTCTTC. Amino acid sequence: CAISEQTGGHGQFF.

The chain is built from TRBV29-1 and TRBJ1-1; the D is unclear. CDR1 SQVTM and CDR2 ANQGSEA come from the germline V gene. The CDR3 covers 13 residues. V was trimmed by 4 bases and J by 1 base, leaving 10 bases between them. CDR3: CSVGTDANTEAFF. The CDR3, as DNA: TGCAGCGTTGGTACAGACGCGAACACTGAAGCTTTCTTT.

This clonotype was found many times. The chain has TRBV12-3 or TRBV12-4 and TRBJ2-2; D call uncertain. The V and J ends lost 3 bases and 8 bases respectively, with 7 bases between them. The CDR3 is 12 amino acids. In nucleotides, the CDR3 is TGTGCCAGCAGTTTCGCGGTGGGGGAGCTGTTTTTT. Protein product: CASSFAVGELFF.

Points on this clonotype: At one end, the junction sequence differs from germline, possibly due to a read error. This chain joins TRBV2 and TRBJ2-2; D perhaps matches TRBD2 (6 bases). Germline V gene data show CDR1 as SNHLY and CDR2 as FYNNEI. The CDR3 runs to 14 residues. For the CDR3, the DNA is TGTGCCAGCAGGGAAGACCGGGGGACCGGGGAGCTGTTTTTT. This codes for CASREDRGTGELFF.

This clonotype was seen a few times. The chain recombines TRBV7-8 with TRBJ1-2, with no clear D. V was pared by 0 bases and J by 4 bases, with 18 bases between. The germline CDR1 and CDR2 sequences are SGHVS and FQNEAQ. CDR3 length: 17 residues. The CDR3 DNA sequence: TGTGCCAGCAGCTTAGCTCCTTCTTCACTTCTTAGCTATGGCTACACCTTC. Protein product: CASSLAPSSLLSYGYTF.

The CDR3 spells CASSFLEEYSGANVLTF. CDR3 coding DNA: TGTGCCAGCAGTTTCCTCGAAGAGTACTCTGGGGCCAACGTCCTGACTTTC. The chain couples TRBV28 to TRBJ2-6; D ambiguous. V lost 3 bases and J lost 0, with 12 bases in between. This CDR3 has 17 residues. Germline assignment: CDR1 MDHEN and CDR2 SYDVKM. The whole variable domain, filled in from reference TRBV28 and TRBJ2-6, reads DVKVTQSSRYLVKRTGEKVFLECVQDMDHENMFWYRQDPGLGLRLIYFSYDVKMKEKGDIPEGYSVSREKKERFSLILESASTNQTSMYLCASSFLEEYSGANVLTFGAGSRLTVL.

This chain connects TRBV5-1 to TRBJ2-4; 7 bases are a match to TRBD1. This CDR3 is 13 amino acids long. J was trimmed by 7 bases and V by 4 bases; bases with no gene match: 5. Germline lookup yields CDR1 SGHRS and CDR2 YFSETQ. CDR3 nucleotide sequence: TGCGCCAGCAGCCCCGGGACAGACAACATTCAGTACTTC. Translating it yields CASSPGTDNIQYF.

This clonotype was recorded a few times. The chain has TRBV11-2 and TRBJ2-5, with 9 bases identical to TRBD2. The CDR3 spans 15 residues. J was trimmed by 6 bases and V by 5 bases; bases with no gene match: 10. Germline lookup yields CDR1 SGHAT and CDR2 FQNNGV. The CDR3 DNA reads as TGTGCCAGCAGCCCACCTGGACTAGCGCTGAAGACCCAGTACTTC. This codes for CASSPPGLALKTQYF. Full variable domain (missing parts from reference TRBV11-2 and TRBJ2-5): EAGVAQSPRYKIIEKRQSVAFWCNPISGHATLYWYQQILGQGPKLLIQFQNNGVVDDSQLPKDRFSAERLKGVDSTLKIQPAKLEDSAVYLCASSPPGLALKTQYFGPGTRLLVL.

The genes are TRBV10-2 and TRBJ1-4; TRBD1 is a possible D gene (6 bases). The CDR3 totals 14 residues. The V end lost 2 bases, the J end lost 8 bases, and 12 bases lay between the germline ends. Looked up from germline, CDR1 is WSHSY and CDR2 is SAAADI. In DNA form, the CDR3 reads TGCGCCAGCAGTGAGCGAGGGGGGAGAGAAAAACTGTTTTTT. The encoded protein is CASSERGGREKLFF.

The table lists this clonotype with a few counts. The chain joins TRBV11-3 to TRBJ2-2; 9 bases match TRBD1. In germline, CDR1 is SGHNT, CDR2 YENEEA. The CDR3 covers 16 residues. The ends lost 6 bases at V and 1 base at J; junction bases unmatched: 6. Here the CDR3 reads CASRAEGQGNTGELFF. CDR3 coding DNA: TGTGCCAGCAGGGCTGAGGGACAGGGGAACACCGGGGAGCTGTTTTTT.